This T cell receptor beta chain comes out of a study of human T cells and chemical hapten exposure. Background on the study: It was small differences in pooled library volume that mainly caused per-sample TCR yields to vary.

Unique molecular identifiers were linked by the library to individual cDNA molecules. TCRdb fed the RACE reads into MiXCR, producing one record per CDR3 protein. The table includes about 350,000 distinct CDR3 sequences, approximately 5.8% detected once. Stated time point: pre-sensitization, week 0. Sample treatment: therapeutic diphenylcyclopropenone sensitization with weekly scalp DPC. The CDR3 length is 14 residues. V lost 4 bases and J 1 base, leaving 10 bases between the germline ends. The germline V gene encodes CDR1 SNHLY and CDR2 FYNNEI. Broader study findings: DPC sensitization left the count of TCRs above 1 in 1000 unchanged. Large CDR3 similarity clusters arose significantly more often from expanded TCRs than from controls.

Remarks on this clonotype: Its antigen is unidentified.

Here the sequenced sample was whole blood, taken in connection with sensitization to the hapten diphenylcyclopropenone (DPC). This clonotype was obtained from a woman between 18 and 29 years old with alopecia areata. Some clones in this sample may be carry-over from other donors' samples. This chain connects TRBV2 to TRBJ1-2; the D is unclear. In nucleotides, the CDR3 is TGTGCCAGCAGTGGATTTACGTTTAACTATGGCTACACCTTC. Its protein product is CASSGFTFNYGYTF.